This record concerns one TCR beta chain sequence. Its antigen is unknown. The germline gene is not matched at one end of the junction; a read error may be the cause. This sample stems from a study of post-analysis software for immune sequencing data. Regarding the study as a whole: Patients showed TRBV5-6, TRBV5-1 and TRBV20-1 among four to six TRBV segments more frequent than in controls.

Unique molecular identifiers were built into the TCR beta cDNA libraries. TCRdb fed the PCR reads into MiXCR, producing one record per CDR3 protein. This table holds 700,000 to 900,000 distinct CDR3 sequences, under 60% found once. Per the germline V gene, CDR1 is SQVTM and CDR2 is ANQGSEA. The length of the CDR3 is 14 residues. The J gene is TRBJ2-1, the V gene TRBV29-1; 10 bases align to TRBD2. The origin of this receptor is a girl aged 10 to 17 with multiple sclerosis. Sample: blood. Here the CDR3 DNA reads TGCAGCGTACTAGCGGGAATCGCCTACAATGGGCAGTTCTTC. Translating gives CSVLAGIAYNGQFF.